This T cell receptor (beta chain) was sequenced for a study of cytomegalovirus exposure and HLA in healthy donors. Overall study findings and caveats: Rarity marked most TCR sequences, yet some public TCRs occurred in many donors. Altogether, around 160 TCR beta chains were recorded as cytomegalovirus-associated.

In regard to this clone: The antigen remains unidentified.

The table came from immunoSEQ multiplex PCR; TCRdb's copy has only in-frame clones and leaves some out. This sample has about 140,000 clones; 91% occur once, and the top ten carry 0.6% to 0.8%. Germline-derived CDR1 and CDR2 are SGDLS and YYNGEE. This CDR3 spans 14 amino acids. The V and J ends lost 3 bases and 4 bases, in that order; junction bases with no gene match: 4. The clonotype originates from a man younger than 35 in good health and CMV-seronegative. The sample was PBMCs. The chain has TRBV9 and TRBJ2-5, with 9 bases fitting TRBD1. CDR3 bases: TGTGCCAGCAGCGGACAGGGGGGGAGAGAGACCCAGTACTTC. Amino acids: CASSGQGGRETQYF.